Listed below are T cell receptor beta chains from one sample, sequenced in a study of blood T cells in healthy people across ages. TCRdb recomputed calls from the 5' RACE reads with MiXCR, one row per CDR3 protein. The sample includes more than 900,000 distinct CDR3 sequences, roughly 28% of them seen just once. These data also formed part of another study, on T cells of mothers and their children.

The sample consisted of blood. The receptors come from a woman aged 35 to 49 in good health. Both conserved end residues are part of each CDR3. D genes are given only for firm matches. A row's size may be missing; if present it is once, few, many or a size class.

J: TRBJ2-1; V: TRBV4-1; size: .; D: TRBD2; DNA: TGCGCCAGCAGCCGCGTGGCTGGGACTAGCGGGGGATGGGATGAGCAGTTCTTC; CDR3: CASSRVAGTSGGWDEQFF
J: TRBJ2-6; V: TRBV5-1; size: few; D: .; DNA: TGCGCCAGCAGCTTACCGGGACAAGCAGGCGTCCTGACTTTC; CDR3: CASSLPGQAGVLTF
J: TRBJ2-7; V: TRBV7-9; size: many; D: .; DNA: TGTGCCAGCAGCCCCAGCGTGATGACCCCCCTTTACGAGCAGTACTTC; CDR3: CASSPSVMTPLYEQYF
J: TRBJ1-2; V: TRBV7-2; size: few; D: .; DNA: TGTGCCAGCAGCTTAGCGGCCGATCTTAACTATGGCTACACCTTC; CDR3: CASSLAADLNYGYTF
J: TRBJ1-5; V: TRBV20-1; size: .; D: .; DNA: TGCAGTGCTAGGGGCCAGGGAATAGGGAATCAGCCCCAGCATTTT; CDR3: CSARGQGIGNQPQHF
J: TRBJ1-3; V: TRBV4-1; size: .; D: .; DNA: TGCGCCAGCAGCCAACTCGTTGGGGCCCTGGGAAACACCATATATTTT; CDR3: CASSQLVGALGNTIYF
J: TRBJ1-3; V: TRBV3-1; size: once; D: .; DNA: TGTGCCAGCAGCCAAGATTGGCTGGGGGGAAACACCATATATTTT; CDR3: CASSQDWLGGNTIYF
J: TRBJ2-3; V: TRBV5-1; size: few; D: TRBD1; DNA: TGCGCCAGCAGCTCAGGACAGGTGCCGGTAGCAGATACGCAGTATTTT; CDR3: CASSSGQVPVADTQYF
J: TRBJ2-1; V: TRBV4-3; size: .; D: TRBD2; DNA: TGCGCCAGCAGCCAAGATTGGGGGACTAGCGGGGGGGATGAGCAGTTCTTC; CDR3: CASSQDWGTSGGDEQFF
J: TRBJ2-7; V: TRBV7-2; size: many; D: .; DNA: TGTGCCAGCAGCCCCCCCGACTACGAGCAGTACTTC; CDR3: CASSPPDYEQYF
J: TRBJ2-1; V: TRBV7-2; size: many; D: .; DNA: TGTGCCAGCAGCTTCAACAATGAGCAGTTCTTC; CDR3: CASSFNNEQFF
J: TRBJ1-2; V: TRBV20-1; size: .; D: .; DNA: TGCGGGGGGAACAGGGACTATGGCTACACCTTC; CDR3: CGGNRDYGYTF
J: TRBJ2-3; V: TRBV6-5; size: once; D: .; DNA: TGTGCCAGCAGCACCCCCGGGACCCAGGGAGATACGCAGTATTTT; CDR3: CASSTPGTQGDTQYF
J: TRBJ2-7; V: TRBV12-3/TRBV12-4; size: many; D: TRBD1; DNA: TGTGCCAGCAGATCCCGGACAGGGGGCTCCTACGAGCAGTACTTC; CDR3: CASRSRTGGSYEQYF
J: TRBJ1-1; V: TRBV4-1; size: few; D: .; DNA: TGCGCCAGCAGCCAAGGTCGTCCCCTGGAGAGGACTGAAGCTTTCTTT; CDR3: CASSQGRPLERTEAFF
J: TRBJ2-1; V: TRBV14; size: .; D: TRBD2; DNA: TGTGCCAGCAGCCAAACAGCGGGAGGGGGAAATGAGCAGTTCTTC; CDR3: CASSQTAGGGNEQFF
J: TRBJ1-1; V: TRBV2; size: .; D: .; DNA: TGTGCCAGCAGATACAGAGTCGAAGCTTTCTTT; CDR3: CASRYRVEAFF
J: TRBJ1-2; V: TRBV29-1; size: few; D: TRBD1; DNA: TGCAGCGTTGGGGACAGGGGGCAGTCTGGCTACACCTTC; CDR3: CSVGDRGQSGYTF
J: TRBJ2-7; V: TRBV27; size: .; D: .; DNA: TGTGCCAGCAGTATCCCGACTAGATACGGATACGAGCAGTACTTC; CDR3: CASSIPTRYGYEQYF
J: TRBJ2-5; V: TRBV18; size: few; D: TRBD1; DNA: TGTGCCAGCTCACCCGGGACAGGGGGCACTGAGACCCAGTACTTC; CDR3: CASSPGTGGTETQYF
J: TRBJ1-4; V: TRBV28; size: few; D: .; DNA: TGTGCCAGCAGACATAGATCGAGGGTAGAGGAAAAACTGTTTTTT; CDR3: CASRHRSRVEEKLFF
J: TRBJ2-7; V: TRBV7-2; size: .; D: .; DNA: TGTGCCAGCAGCTTAGGGGCCTACGAGCGGTACTTC; CDR3: CASSLGAYERYF
J: TRBJ2-1; V: TRBV28; size: .; D: TRBD2; DNA: TGTGCCAGCAGTCCTCAGGCGGGAGGAATACTCAATGAGCAGTTCTTC; CDR3: CASSPQAGGILNEQFF
J: TRBJ2-7; V: TRBV27; size: few; D: .; DNA: TGTGCCAGCAGTTGGGGGGCTCAGGGGTCATCCTACGAGCAGTACTTC; CDR3: CASSWGAQGSSYEQYF
J: TRBJ2-7; V: TRBV5-1; size: few; D: .; DNA: TGCGCCAGCAGCCACGATCGGGACGCCTACGAGCAGTACTTC; CDR3: CASSHDRDAYEQYF
J: TRBJ2-4; V: TRBV15; size: .; D: TRBD1; DNA: TGTGCCACCAGCAGAGGGGAGACAGGGTCCTCATCCGAAAACATTCAGTACTTC; CDR3: CATSRGETGSSSENIQYF
J: TRBJ2-6; V: TRBV29-1; size: medium-sized; D: .; DNA: TGCAGCGTTTCGACCGGGGGCTCTGGGGCCAACGTCCTGACTTTC; CDR3: CSVSTGGSGANVLTF
J: TRBJ2-5; V: TRBV12-3/TRBV12-4; size: many; D: TRBD1; DNA: TGTGCCAGCAGTTTGTGGGGACAGGAGACCCAGTACTTC; CDR3: CASSLWGQETQYF
J: TRBJ1-1; V: TRBV28; size: few; D: .; DNA: TGTGCCAGCAGTAGAGTACAGATGAACACTGAAGCTTTCTTT; CDR3: CASSRVQMNTEAFF
J: TRBJ2-2; V: TRBV6-5; size: .; D: .; DNA: TGTGCCAGCAGTTACGGGCGGGACACCGGGGAGCTGTTTTTT; CDR3: CASSYGRDTGELFF
J: TRBJ2-5; V: TRBV3-1; size: few; D: .; DNA: TGTGCCAGCAGCCGCGTAGTCCAAGAGACCCAGTACTTC; CDR3: CASSRVVQETQYF
J: TRBJ2-3; V: TRBV6-2/TRBV6-3; size: few; D: .; DNA: TGTGCCAGCAGCCAAAGCGGAAACACAGATACGCAGTATTTT; CDR3: CASSQSGNTDTQYF
J: TRBJ1-2; V: TRBV5-5; size: .; D: .; DNA: TGTGCCAGCAGTCGGGGCGCCGGGAACTATGGCTACACCTTC; CDR3: CASSRGAGNYGYTF
J: TRBJ1-1; V: TRBV7-9; size: .; D: TRBD1; DNA: TGTGCCAGCAGCTTAGTCAGGGGGTCCTACATGAACACTGAAGCTTTCTTT; CDR3: CASSLVRGSYMNTEAFF
J: TRBJ2-7; V: TRBV27; size: once; D: TRBD2; DNA: TGTGCCAGCAGTTTAAGACTAGCGGGGGCGTTAAGCTCCTACGAGCAGTACTTC; CDR3: CASSLRLAGALSSYEQYF
J: TRBJ2-1; V: TRBV15; size: .; D: TRBD1; DNA: TGTGCCACCAACCCGGACAGGAGCTCCTACAATGAGCAGTTCTTC; CDR3: CATNPDRSSYNEQFF
J: TRBJ1-5; V: TRBV7-2; size: many; D: .; DNA: TGTGCCAGCAGCTTAGAGGCAGGCCTACAGCATTTT; CDR3: CASSLEAGLQHF
J: TRBJ2-7; V: TRBV12-3/TRBV12-4; size: many; D: TRBD1; DNA: TGTGCCAGCAGTACATCCGGGACAGGGGGCTACGAGCAGTACTTC; CDR3: CASSTSGTGGYEQYF
J: TRBJ1-3; V: TRBV12-3/TRBV12-4; size: many; D: .; DNA: TGTGCCAGCAGGCCGGGGGCGGCTGGAAACACCATATATTTT; CDR3: CASRPGAAGNTIYF
J: TRBJ2-7; V: TRBV20-1; size: .; D: TRBD2; DNA: TGCAGTGCTAGAGATCTCACGTCTAGCGGGGGGGAGGTCTACGAGCAGTACTTC; CDR3: CSARDLTSSGGEVYEQYF
J: TRBJ2-1; V: TRBV21-1; size: few; D: .; DNA: TGTGCCAGCACCGACCGAGACGACTACCCATCTGGAGGTGAGCAGTTCTTC; CDR3: CASTDRDDYPSGGEQFF
J: TRBJ2-7; V: TRBV7-9; size: many; D: TRBD1; DNA: TGTGCCAGCAGCTTAGGTGGTATGGACAGGGGGCACGAGCAGTACTTC; CDR3: CASSLGGMDRGHEQYF
J: TRBJ2-7; V: TRBV5-1; size: .; D: .; DNA: TGCGCCAGCAGAGAGGGTAGCTGCGAGCAGTACTTC; CDR3: CASREGSCEQYF
J: TRBJ2-1; V: TRBV4-1; size: .; D: .; DNA: TGCGCCAGCAGCCTAATCGGGGTCTTCAATGAGCAGTTCTTC; CDR3: CASSLIGVFNEQFF
J: TRBJ2-7; V: TRBV5-1; size: many; D: .; DNA: TGCGCCAGCAGCTACGACATTCTCTACGAGCAGTACTTC; CDR3: CASSYDILYEQYF
J: TRBJ1-1; V: TRBV4-1; size: .; D: .; DNA: TGCGCCAGCGCCCCGGGGGGCTCGGGTACTGAAGCTTTCTTT; CDR3: CASAPGGSGTEAFF
J: TRBJ1-1; V: TRBV20-1; size: few; D: .; DNA: TGCAGTGCTGGGGATATCAGGGGTTTCCTGAACACTGAAGCTTTCTTT; CDR3: CSAGDIRGFLNTEAFF
J: TRBJ2-3; V: TRBV29-1; size: few; D: .; DNA: TGCAGCCAGGCCGACGGGGGAGATACGCAGTATTTT; CDR3: CSQADGGDTQYF
J: TRBJ2-7; V: TRBV7-2; size: .; D: .; DNA: TGTGCCGGCAGCCCACAGGGTGGGTCCTACGAGCAGTACTTC; CDR3: CAGSPQGGSYEQYF
J: TRBJ2-7; V: TRBV27; size: many; D: .; DNA: TGTGCCAGCAGTTTCAGAGGAGAATCCTACGAGCAGTACTTC; CDR3: CASSFRGESYEQYF
J: TRBJ2-7; V: TRBV18; size: many; D: .; DNA: TGTGCCAGCTCACCTACTAGGACGCAGGGCATGAGGGAGCAGTACTTC; CDR3: CASSPTRTQGMREQYF
J: TRBJ2-6; V: TRBV9; size: many; D: TRBD1; DNA: TGTGCCAGCAGCCCCCGACAGGGTGGGGCCAACGTCCTGACTTTC; CDR3: CASSPRQGGANVLTF
J: TRBJ2-5; V: TRBV20-1; size: .; D: TRBD2; DNA: TGCAGTGCTAGAGATCCAGCGGGGGCTCCTCAGTCCGGTCAGTACTTC; CDR3: CSARDPAGAPQSGQYF
J: TRBJ2-2; V: TRBV6-5; size: .; D: .; DNA: TGTGCCAGCAGCTTGGGACCCCGGGGCGGGGAGCTGTTTTTT; CDR3: CASSLGPRGGELFF
J: TRBJ1-2; V: TRBV20-1; size: few; D: TRBD1; DNA: TGCAGTGTTTGGACAGGGGTTCTCTATGGCTACACCTTC; CDR3: CSVWTGVLYGYTF
J: TRBJ2-3; V: TRBV27; size: .; D: .; DNA: TGTGCCAGCAGTTTTAGAGAGACCGGTAGCACAGATACGCAGTATTTT; CDR3: CASSFRETGSTDTQYF
J: TRBJ1-2; V: TRBV15; size: .; D: .; DNA: TGTGCCACCAGTAGAGAGGGGGGCCGGGACTATGTCTACACCTTC; CDR3: CATSREGGRDYVYTF
J: TRBJ1-2; V: TRBV6-6; size: .; D: TRBD1; DNA: TGTGCCAGCAGTTACTCGGGCCGGACAGGGGCGAACTATGGCTACACCTTC; CDR3: CASSYSGRTGANYGYTF
J: TRBJ2-2; V: TRBV12-3/TRBV12-4; size: few; D: TRBD1; DNA: TGTGCCAGCAGTTCGGGACAGGGGGGTGGCGGGGAGCTGTTTTTT; CDR3: CASSSGQGGGGELFF